The clone carrying this T cell receptor (beta chain) came up once. Antigen unknown. The CDR3 extends over 16 amino acids. In germline, CDR1 is MNHEY, CDR2 SMNVEV (reference sequence). The V end was cut by 3 bases, the J end by 5 bases, with 17 bases between. This specimen comes from a study of blood T cells in healthy people across ages. Study results and limitations: Per million T cells, the diversity of TCR beta decreased roughly linearly as age advanced. Researchers said unsorted PBMCs prevented a conclusive naive versus antigen-experienced comparison.

The authors ran a second PCR of 7 to 11 cycles using a sample-barcoded 5' primer and a J-beta primer mix. Each sample yielded at least 3 million CDR3-containing paired-end reads. TCRdb redid the calling of the 5' RACE reads with MiXCR, one entry per CDR3 protein. This table holds about 830,000 distinct CDR3 sequences, approximately 59% found once. Sequenced input: blood. This rearrangement joins TRBV27 to TRBJ2-1, with D tentatively TRBD1 (6 bases). This receptor was taken from a young man in good health. The CDR3 nucleotides are TGTGCCAGCAGTTTTACCTTCAGGGGTGGGGACAATGAGCAGTTCTTC. Its protein product is CASSFTFRGGDNEQFF.